The 21 T cell receptor beta chains in this list originate from one sample, sequenced in a study of TIL therapy for anti-PD-1-resistant metastatic lung cancer. The libraries were made with immunoSEQ v3. Profiled with immunoSEQ multiplex PCR; TCRdb holds only in-frame clones, not every one. Found here are under 55,000 clones, less than 80% of them singletons; the top ten hold about 5%. Stated time point: pre-treatment sample, taken before nivolumab and TIL therapy. Sequencing was performed on blood, taken at baseline. Receptors were obtained from a woman aged 30 to 85 with non-small cell lung cancer.

V usage is TRBV5-1 and J usage is TRBJ2-1; tentative D call: TRBD1 (6 bases). This CDR3 contains 15 residues. Trimming left V 4 bases short and J 6 bases short, with 17 bases between. Germline values: CDR1 SGHRS, CDR2 YFSETQ. CDR3 protein: CASSPGTYQANEQFF. CDR3 nucleotides: TGCGCCAGCAGCCCCGGGACATATCAGGCCAATGAGCAGTTCTTC.

This clone was picked up a small number of times. The CDR3 region is CASSLTARSYEQYF. The CDR3 DNA sequence: TGTGCCAGCAGCTTAACCGCCCGCTCCTACGAGCAGTACTTC. This chain joins TRBV7-8 and TRBJ2-7, with D hard to call. The CDR3 is 14 residues long. Trimming pared 2 bases from V and 0 bases from J, leaving 8 bases between. Germline V gives CDR1 SGHVS, CDR2 FQNEAQ.

This clone has a single count. The rearrangement uses TRBV20-1 and TRBJ1-2; D perhaps matches TRBD1 (5 bases). Germline CDR1 is DFQATT and CDR2 is SNEGSKA (reference sequence). The V and J ends lost 6 bases and 8 bases respectively, with 13 bases between them. This CDR3 has 11 residues. CDR3: CSAKGVAGYTF. The CDR3 region has the DNA TGCAGTGCCAAAGGGGTTGCGGGCTACACCTTC.

The sample holds one count of this clone. The V call is TRBV25-1, the J call TRBJ2-2, with unresolved D. V was cut by 6 bases and J by 1 base, with 3 bases left in between. The germline gives CDR1 MGHDK, CDR2 SYGVNS. The CDR3 consists of 12 residues. The CDR3, as DNA: TGTGCCAGCAGAGAGAACACCGGGGAGCTGTTTTTT. Its protein is CASRENTGELFF.

The chain uses TRBV7-2 and TRBJ2-5, with D perhaps being TRBD1 or TRBD2 (5 bases each). Germline V gene sequence: CDR1 SGHTA, CDR2 FQGNSA. Trimming removed 5 bases from V and 5 bases from J, with 24 bases in between. This CDR3 is 17 amino acids long. This CDR3 is CASSDQGRGKQWETQYF. The CDR3 DNA is TGTGCCAGCAGCGATCAAGGTCGGGGCAAGCAGTGGGAGACCCAGTACTTC.

This clone was found once. This chain connects TRBV2 to TRBJ2-7, with a tentative D call TRBD1 (6 bases). The CDR3 sequence is 15 residues long. Germline V gene lookup returns CDR1 SNHLY and CDR2 FYNNEI. The CDR3 nucleotides are TGTGCAACTACGAACCCCTCGGACAGCTCCTACGAGCAGTACTTC. It codes for CATTNPSDSSYEQYF.

The chain carries TRBV6-5 and TRBJ2-1, with 7 bases lining up with TRBD2. The V gene's germline CDR1 is MNHEY and CDR2 SVGAGI. The V segment lost 2 bases and the J segment 3 bases; nucleotides outside the gene matches: 4. The CDR3 is 15 residues long. The CDR3 sequence is CASSYDGRFYNEQFF. The CDR3 nucleotides read TGTGCCAGCAGTTACGACGGGAGGTTCTACAATGAGCAGTTCTTC.

This rearrangement joins TRBV20-1 to TRBJ2-7; D uncertain. In germline, CDR1 is DFQATT, CDR2 SNEGSKA (reference sequence). This CDR3 spans 10 amino acids. Trimming left V 3 bases short and J 0 bases short, with 0 bases between. The CDR3 loop is CSASSYEQYF. The CDR3 DNA reads as TGCAGTGCTAGCTCCTACGAGCAGTACTTC.

This clone came up once. The chain recombines TRBV30 with TRBJ1-4; D perhaps matches TRBD1 (5 bases). Per the germline V gene, CDR1 is GTSNPN and CDR2 is SVGIG (reference sequence). The V end lost 2 bases, the J end lost 3 bases, and 7 bases lay between the germline ends. The CDR3 contains 13 residues. CDR3 region: CAWSWGPNEKLFF. As DNA, the CDR3 is TGTGCCTGGAGTTGGGGCCCTAATGAAAAACTGTTTTTT. Filled out from reference TRBV30 and TRBJ1-4, the complete variable domain reads SQTIHQWPATLVQPVGSPLSLECTVEGTSNPNLYWYRQAAGRGLQLLFYSVGIGQISSEVPQNLSASRPQDRQFILSSKKLLLSDSGFYLCAWSWGPNEKLFFGSGTQLSVL.

The chain uses TRBV19 and TRBJ1-3; maybe TRBD1 (6 bases). Germline CDR1 is LNHDA and CDR2 is SQIVND (reference sequence). The CDR3 covers 16 residues. Trimming took off 5 bases at V and 0 bases at J, with 14 bases between the two ends. The chain's CDR3 is CASSQQGFGSGNTIYF. The CDR3 nucleotides are TGTGCCAGTAGTCAACAGGGTTTTGGCTCTGGAAACACCATATATTTT.

The genes are TRBV20-1 and TRBJ1-1; no firm D call. CDR1 is DFQATT, CDR2 SNEGSKA, per germline (reference sequence). V gave up 6 bases and J gave up 6 bases, with 11 bases separating them. The CDR3 is 11 amino acids. CDR3 sequence (DNA): TGCAGTGCAGCTCCTTTTGCTGAAGCTTTCTTT. This sequence encodes CSAAPFAEAFF.

As for this clone: A single base is all that separates this from a far larger clone, so a read error is likely. The chain is built from TRBV7-2 and TRBJ2-1, with TRBD2 matching over 9 bases. The germline gives CDR1 SGHTA, CDR2 FQGNSA. Losses at the gene ends were 2 bases for V and 10 bases for J; bases not matched to a gene: 12. CDR3 size: 16 residues. This CDR3 is CASSLFPRGGAGEQFF. The CDR3 nucleotides are TGTGCCAGCAGCTTATTCCCTCGCGGGGGGGCCGGGGAGCAGTTCTTC.

In DNA form, the CDR3 reads TGTGCCAGCAGCTTAGCTAGCGGGGAGACCCAGTACTTC. Amino acids: CASSLASGETQYF. The V gene is TRBV7-2, the J gene TRBJ2-5, with 7 bases fitting TRBD2. CDR1 SGHTA and CDR2 FQGNSA come from the germline V gene. This CDR3 is 13 amino acids long. Trimming took 0 bases from V and 5 from J; bases not matched to a gene: 0.

CDR3 protein: CASSLSGLGYTF. The CDR3 DNA follows: TGTGCCAGCAGCTTAAGCGGGCTTGGCTACACCTTC. The rearrangement joins TRBV11-2 to TRBJ1-2; D ambiguous. V shed 2 bases and J shed 7 bases, with 8 bases lying between them. The CDR3 spans 12 residues. CDR1 and CDR2 from the germline V gene are SGHAT and FQNNGV.

V and J are TRBV28 and TRBJ1-2; D uncertain. Trimming removed 3 bases at V and 3 bases at J, with 11 bases between. The CDR3 totals 14 residues. Germline V gene data show CDR1 as MDHEN and CDR2 as SYDVKM. CDR3 region: CASSFGPLDYGYTF. As DNA, the CDR3 is TGTGCCAGCAGTTTTGGCCCTCTAGACTATGGCTACACCTTC.

The chain employs TRBV15 and TRBJ1-2; tentatively, D is TRBD1 (5 bases). Trimming stripped 5 bases from V and 6 bases from J, with 22 bases between. CDR1 and CDR2 from the germline V gene are LNHNV and YYDKDF (reference sequence). The CDR3 sequence is 16 residues long. The CDR3 sequence: CATSPEYRIPANGYTF. The DNA for the CDR3 is TGTGCCACCAGCCCAGAGTACAGGATACCCGCTAATGGCTACACCTTC. The full variable domain, rest sourced from reference TRBV15 and TRBJ1-2, is DAMVIQNPRYQVTQFGKPVTLSCSQTLNHNVMYWYQQKSSQAPKLLFHYYDKDFNNEADTPDNFQSRRPNTSFCFLDIRSPGLGDTAMYLCATSPEYRIPANGYTFGSGTRLTVV.

With regard to this clone: The sample holds other DNA sequences that translate to the same CDR3. The genes are TRBV7-9 and TRBJ2-7; D may be TRBD2 (7 bases). Germline-derived CDR1 and CDR2 are SEHNR and FQNEAQ (reference sequence). The CDR3 is 14 residues long. Trimming removed 5 bases from V and 5 bases from J, with 16 bases in between. The chain's CDR3 is CASSPGGRVHEQYF. In DNA form, the CDR3 reads TGTGCCAGCAGCCCCGGGGGGCGGGTCCACGAGCAGTACTTC.

The chain couples TRBV7-8 to TRBJ1-3; D ambiguous. Trimming took off 2 bases at V and 0 bases at J, with 11 bases between the two ends. This CDR3 is 16 amino acids long. Germline assignment: CDR1 SGHVS and CDR2 FQNEAQ. CDR3 nucleotide sequence: TGTGCCAGCAGCTTACAAGTAGGGAGCTCTGGAAACACCATATATTTT. It translates to CASSLQVGSSGNTIYF.

The V call is TRBV5-1, the J call TRBJ2-5; TRBD2 agrees at 10 bases. The CDR3 covers 16 residues. CDR1 and CDR2 (germline): SGHRS, YFSETQ. V was clipped by 2 bases and J by 2 bases; unmatched bases: 6. CDR3 protein: CASSLAGGRAQETQYF. The DNA for the CDR3 is TGCGCCAGCAGCTTAGCGGGAGGGCGAGCTCAAGAGACCCAGTACTTC.

The chain is built from TRBV19 and TRBJ2-1; 9 bases match TRBD2. Germline V gene sequence: CDR1 LNHDA, CDR2 SQIVND (reference sequence). The CDR3 loop spans 14 amino acids. With 7 bases clipped from V and 3 bases from J, the junction kept 4 bases outside the gene matches. CDR3 sequence: CASTSGGFYNEQFF. CDR3 nucleotides: TGTGCCAGTACCAGCGGGGGGTTCTACAATGAGCAGTTCTTC.

This clone has a single count. This chain uses TRBV6-5 with TRBJ1-6; D uncertain. The CDR3 is 14 residues long. The germline V and J ends were trimmed by 10 bases and 7 bases, with 17 bases remaining between them. Germline CDR1 is MNHEY and CDR2 is SVGAGI. CDR3 DNA: TGTGCCACCTGCGGGGAACAGAAAAATTCACCCCTCCACTTT. Amino acid sequence: CATCGEQKNSPLHF.